The rows below give T cell receptor beta chains drawn from one sample of a study of blood T cell repertoires in COVID-19. TCRdb keeps only in-frame clones here, not all; method: immunoSEQ multiplex PCR. This table holds a few hundred thousand clones, around 90% found once. The sample taken for sequencing was peripheral blood. All receptors come from a man between 18 and 29 years old with COVID-19, enrolled during active disease. The CDR3 runs from the conserved cysteine through the conserved F or W. The D gene is left open where the match is weak. Size is stated for part of the rows, as once, few or many counts, or as a class when the clone is expanded.

V gene: TRBV24-1
D gene: TRBD1
J gene: TRBJ2-2
clone size: NA
CDR3 DNA: TGTGCCACCAGAAGGGACAGAGCGAACACCGGGGAGCTGTTTTTT
CDR3 protein: CATRRDRANTGELFF

V gene: TRBV2
D gene: NA
J gene: TRBJ1-5
clone size: NA
CDR3 DNA: TGTGCCAGCAGCGAACAGGGCAGGAGCAATCAGCCCCAGCATTTT
CDR3 protein: CASSEQGRSNQPQHF

V gene: TRBV20-1
D gene: NA
J gene: TRBJ1-2
clone size: NA
CDR3 DNA: TGCAGTGCTAGTCGTGGGCGACACTATGGCTACACCTTC
CDR3 protein: CSASRGRHYGYTF

V gene: TRBV7-7
D gene: TRBD2
J gene: TRBJ2-1
clone size: NA
CDR3 DNA: TGTGCCAGCAGCGCGGGACTAGCGGGGGGGCCGGATGAGCAGTTCTTC
CDR3 protein: CASSAGLAGGPDEQFF

V gene: TRBV5-1
D gene: NA
J gene: TRBJ2-7
clone size: once
CDR3 DNA: TGCGCCAGCAGCGGCCCGAGACGGGGCGAGCAGTACTTC
CDR3 protein: CASSGPRRGEQYF

V gene: TRBV11-2
D gene: NA
J gene: TRBJ2-1
clone size: NA
CDR3 DNA: TGTGCCAGCAGCTTTAGACACTCGAATGAGCAGTTCTTC
CDR3 protein: CASSFRHSNEQFF

V gene: TRBV19
D gene: NA
J gene: TRBJ1-1
clone size: NA
CDR3 DNA: TGTGCCAGTAGGTGGGGACACCCGAACACTGAAGCTTTCTTT
CDR3 protein: CASRWGHPNTEAFF

V gene: TRBV11-2
D gene: NA
J gene: TRBJ2-2
clone size: NA
CDR3 DNA: TGTGCCAGCAGCTTAGGGCAGGGGCATTCCGGGGAGCTGTTTTTT
CDR3 protein: CASSLGQGHSGELFF

V gene: TRBV7-6
D gene: NA
J gene: TRBJ1-1
clone size: many
CDR3 DNA: TGTGCCAGCAGGTCGGGGGGGAACACTGAAGCTTTCTTT
CDR3 protein: CASRSGGNTEAFF

V gene: TRBV27
D gene: NA
J gene: TRBJ1-1
clone size: NA
CDR3 DNA: TGTGCCAGCAGTACCCCGACCCCTCCGGGAACTGAAGCTTTCTTT
CDR3 protein: CASSTPTPPGTEAFF

V gene: TRBV28
D gene: TRBD1
J gene: TRBJ1-1
clone size: NA
CDR3 DNA: TGTGCCAGCAGTCTCACCGGGACAGCGACTGAAGCTTTCTTT
CDR3 protein: CASSLTGTATEAFF

V gene: TRBV5-1
D gene: TRBD1
J gene: TRBJ2-1
clone size: NA
CDR3 DNA: TGCGCCAGCAGCTTAATACTACAGGGGGCTTCCGACAATGAGCAGTTCTTC
CDR3 protein: CASSLILQGASDNEQFF

V gene: TRBV11-2
D gene: TRBD2
J gene: TRBJ2-5
clone size: NA
CDR3 DNA: TGTGCCAGCAGCCGCGGTATGGGCGGGAGTACGGAGACCCAGTACTTC
CDR3 protein: CASSRGMGGSTETQYF

V gene: TRBV13
D gene: NA
J gene: TRBJ2-2
clone size: once
CDR3 DNA: TGTGCCAGCAGCTTTTGGGGGGCCGGGGAGCTGTTTTTT
CDR3 protein: CASSFWGAGELFF

V gene: TRBV3-1/TRBV3-2
D gene: TRBD2
J gene: TRBJ2-1
clone size: NA
CDR3 DNA: TGTGCCAGCAGCAAAATTAGCGGGGGGTCCTACAATGAGCAGTTCTTC
CDR3 protein: CASSKISGGSYNEQFF

V gene: TRBV12-3/TRBV12-4
D gene: NA
J gene: TRBJ2-7
clone size: NA
CDR3 DNA: TGTGCCAGCCGGAGGGGGGGGGCGAGGGAGCAGTACTTC
CDR3 protein: CASRRGGAREQYF

V gene: TRBV11-2
D gene: NA
J gene: TRBJ1-2
clone size: NA
CDR3 DNA: TGTGCCAGCAGCTTAGATTTAACGGACTATGGCTACACCTTC
CDR3 protein: CASSLDLTDYGYTF

V gene: TRBV6-5
D gene: NA
J gene: TRBJ2-7
clone size: NA
CDR3 DNA: TGTGCCAGCAGACCCCTCACGGGGTCGGGTTACGAGCAGTACTTC
CDR3 protein: CASRPLTGSGYEQYF

V gene: TRBV9
D gene: TRBD2
J gene: TRBJ2-3
clone size: few
CDR3 DNA: TGTGCCAGCAGTCGGACTAGCGGGAAGACAGATACGCAGTATTTT
CDR3 protein: CASSRTSGKTDTQYF

V gene: TRBV5-1
D gene: TRBD1
J gene: TRBJ2-1
clone size: once
CDR3 DNA: TGCGCCAGCAGCTTGGTGACAGGGGGCCTCTACAATGAGCAGTTCTTC
CDR3 protein: CASSLVTGGLYNEQFF

V gene: TRBV5-1
D gene: TRBD2
J gene: TRBJ2-3
clone size: NA
CDR3 DNA: TGCGCCAGCCTCCGTTCGGGACTAGCGGGGGGCGGCACAGATACGCAGTATTTT
CDR3 protein: CASLRSGLAGGGTDTQYF

V gene: TRBV6-5
D gene: TRBD1
J gene: TRBJ1-6
clone size: few
CDR3 DNA: TGTGCCAGCCGGGACAGGGGCTCACCCCTCCACTTT
CDR3 protein: CASRDRGSPLHF

V gene: TRBV5-4
D gene: NA
J gene: TRBJ1-1
clone size: NA
CDR3 DNA: TGTGCCAGCAGCCCGGGACAGAACACTGAAGCTTTCTTT
CDR3 protein: CASSPGQNTEAFF

V gene: TRBV27
D gene: NA
J gene: TRBJ2-3
clone size: NA
CDR3 DNA: TGTGCCAGCAGTTTAGTTCACACAGATACGCAGTATTTT
CDR3 protein: CASSLVHTDTQYF

V gene: TRBV9
D gene: NA
J gene: TRBJ2-3
clone size: NA
CDR3 DNA: TGTGCCAGCAGCCCACAGGGCCAAGGACGCCCATGGAGCACAGATACGCAGTATTTT
CDR3 protein: CASSPQGQGRPWSTDTQYF

V gene: TRBV7-9
D gene: NA
J gene: TRBJ2-1
clone size: NA
CDR3 DNA: TGTGCCAGCACCGAAAGCGGCAGCTCCTACAATGAGCAGTTCTTC
CDR3 protein: CASTESGSSYNEQFF

V gene: TRBV5-1
D gene: TRBD2
J gene: TRBJ2-3
clone size: NA
CDR3 DNA: TGCGCCAGCAGTCTGGCTAGCGGTGGGGATACGCAGTATTTT
CDR3 protein: CASSLASGGDTQYF

V gene: TRBV6-1
D gene: TRBD1
J gene: TRBJ1-5
clone size: NA
CDR3 DNA: TGTGCCAGCAGTGAAGCGTTCGGACAGGGTGGCAATCAGCCCCAGCATTTT
CDR3 protein: CASSEAFGQGGNQPQHF

V gene: TRBV23-1
D gene: TRBD1
J gene: TRBJ2-7
clone size: NA
CDR3 DNA: TGCGCCAGCCCCCCCTCGGGACAGGGGAACGAGCAGTACTTC
CDR3 protein: CASPPSGQGNEQYF

V gene: TRBV3-1/TRBV3-2
D gene: TRBD1
J gene: TRBJ2-3
clone size: NA
CDR3 DNA: TGTGCCAGCAGCCAATCCACCGGGACAGGCGGTATGGATACGCAGTATTTT
CDR3 protein: CASSQSTGTGGMDTQYF

V gene: TRBV19
D gene: TRBD1
J gene: TRBJ2-5
clone size: NA
CDR3 DNA: TGTGCCAGTAGTATAGGCAGGGGGCTCAGGGAGACCCAGTACTTC
CDR3 protein: CASSIGRGLRETQYF

V gene: TRBV5-1
D gene: TRBD2
J gene: TRBJ2-7
clone size: NA
CDR3 DNA: TGCGCCAGCACCGCGACTAGCGGGAGCAGCGAGCAGTACTTC
CDR3 protein: CASTATSGSSEQYF

V gene: TRBV11-2
D gene: NA
J gene: TRBJ2-7
clone size: NA
CDR3 DNA: TGTGCCAGCAGCTTAGAAGTGGCGGGGTTCAGCTCCTACGAGCAGTACTTC
CDR3 protein: CASSLEVAGFSSYEQYF

V gene: TRBV25-1
D gene: TRBD2
J gene: TRBJ2-5
clone size: NA
CDR3 DNA: TGTGCCAGCAGTGAAGCGGGAGGGCAAGAGACCCAGTACTTC
CDR3 protein: CASSEAGGQETQYF

V gene: TRBV6-1
D gene: NA
J gene: TRBJ1-3
clone size: NA
CDR3 DNA: TGTGCCAGCAGTGAAGGGAGCCTCTCTGGAAACACCATATATTTT
CDR3 protein: CASSEGSLSGNTIYF

V gene: TRBV19
D gene: NA
J gene: TRBJ1-6
clone size: NA
CDR3 DNA: TGTGCCAGTATGTCTGGGCAGAGCTCTTCACCCCTCCACTTT
CDR3 protein: CASMSGQSSSPLHF

V gene: TRBV7-9
D gene: TRBD1
J gene: TRBJ1-2
clone size: NA
CDR3 DNA: TGTGCCAGCAGCCCGCAGACAGGGAGTTCAAATGGCTACACCTTC
CDR3 protein: CASSPQTGSSNGYTF

V gene: TRBV7-3
D gene: NA
J gene: TRBJ2-2
clone size: once
CDR3 DNA: TGTGCCAGCAGCTTAGGAGGTTCCGGGGAGCTGTTTTTT
CDR3 protein: CASSLGGSGELFF

V gene: TRBV7-9
D gene: TRBD1
J gene: TRBJ2-1
clone size: NA
CDR3 DNA: TGTGCCAGCAGCTTAGCCGGGACAGGGAGGATCAATGAGCAGTTCTTC
CDR3 protein: CASSLAGTGRINEQFF

V gene: TRBV3-1/TRBV3-2
D gene: NA
J gene: TRBJ1-3
clone size: NA
CDR3 DNA: TGTGCCAGCAGCAAGACAGTGAGCTCTGGAAACACCATATATTTT
CDR3 protein: CASSKTVSSGNTIYF

V gene: TRBV12-5
D gene: TRBD1
J gene: TRBJ2-3
clone size: NA
CDR3 DNA: TGTGCTAGTGGTTTCCTGACAGGGGTAAGCACAGATACGCAGTATTTT
CDR3 protein: CASGFLTGVSTDTQYF

V gene: TRBV5-6
D gene: NA
J gene: TRBJ2-7
clone size: NA
CDR3 DNA: TGTGCCAGCAGCTTGGCCAACAGGGCCTCCTACGAGCAGTACTTC
CDR3 protein: CASSLANRASYEQYF

V gene: TRBV5-5
D gene: TRBD1
J gene: TRBJ2-5
clone size: NA
CDR3 DNA: TGTGCCAGCAGCTTTCAGACAGGGGGGTTCGAGACCCAGTACTTC
CDR3 protein: CASSFQTGGFETQYF

V gene: TRBV25-1
D gene: NA
J gene: TRBJ2-3
clone size: NA
CDR3 DNA: TGTGCCAGCCGTAGCGGCATCCATGGGGATACGCAGTATTTT
CDR3 protein: CASRSGIHGDTQYF

V gene: TRBV7-9
D gene: NA
J gene: TRBJ2-7
clone size: NA
CDR3 DNA: TGTGCCAGCAGCTCCACAGCTAGGGGCGAGCAGTACTTC
CDR3 protein: CASSSTARGEQYF

V gene: TRBV24-1
D gene: TRBD2
J gene: TRBJ2-3
clone size: once
CDR3 DNA: TGTGCCACCAGTGATCTTGTAGCGGGAGCAGATACGCAGTATTTT
CDR3 protein: CATSDLVAGADTQYF

V gene: TRBV9
D gene: NA
J gene: TRBJ2-1
clone size: NA
CDR3 DNA: TGTGCCAGCAGCCCAGAGGAAGGTGAGCAGTTCTTC
CDR3 protein: CASSPEEGEQFF

V gene: TRBV7-9
D gene: NA
J gene: TRBJ1-5
clone size: NA
CDR3 DNA: TGTGCCAGCAGCCCGAGCGGGTTTCAGCCCCAGCATTTT
CDR3 protein: CASSPSGFQPQHF

V gene: TRBV11-2
D gene: NA
J gene: TRBJ2-2
clone size: NA
CDR3 DNA: TGTGCCAGCAGCTTTGATTGGCGGTCGAACACCGGGGAGCTGTTTTTT
CDR3 protein: CASSFDWRSNTGELFF